The T cell receptor beta chain under discussion was sequenced for a study of CD8 T cells in ankylosing spondylitis. TCRdb called the 5' RACE reads again in MiXCR, with one record for every CDR3 protein. The sample has about 130,000 distinct CDR3 sequences; 7.3% are singletons. This clonotype has ten or more counts. V lost 0 bases and J lost 5, with 10 bases in between. This CDR3 has 14 amino acids. Germline V lookup: CDR1 MGHDK, CDR2 SYGVNS. The clonotype was recovered from a female donor with ankylosing spondylitis or in good health (not recorded which). This chain joins TRBV25-1 and TRBJ1-1; D may be TRBD1 (6 bases). What was sequenced was blood, either unsorted or a sorted T cell fraction (not recorded which). The CDR3 DNA sequence: TGTGCCAGCAGTGAATATAGGGGGGAGACTGAAGCTTTCTTT. It translates to CASSEYRGETEAFF.